Below, 14 T cell receptor beta chains from the same sample are listed, as sequenced in a study of cytomegalovirus exposure and HLA in healthy donors. Use of 60 Vbeta and 13 Jbeta primers characterized the PCR. The method was immunoSEQ multiplex PCR; TCRdb's version includes in-frame clones alone and lacks a portion of them. The repertoire has approximately 100,000 clones, more than 80% of them found once; the top ten carry about 3.9%. Specimen: PBMCs. These receptors all stem from a man aged 25-45 years in good health and CMV-seronegative.

The V call is TRBV7-3, the J call TRBJ2-1; no firm D call. Germline V gene sequence: CDR1 SGHTA, CDR2 FQGTGA. Trimming removed 5 bases at V and 2 bases at J, with 10 bases between. The CDR3 runs 14 residues. Here the CDR3 DNA reads TGTGCCAGCAGCCCCGATAGCACCTACAATGAGCAGTTCTTC. Encoded protein: CASSPDSTYNEQFF.

The chain is built from TRBV27 and TRBJ2-6; D is undetermined. CDR1 MNHEY and CDR2 SMNVEV come from the germline V gene (reference sequence). This CDR3 spans 15 amino acids. V shed 5 bases and J shed 0 bases, with 8 bases lying between them. The CDR3 protein is CASSKLSSGANVLTF. CDR3 nucleotides: TGTGCCAGCAGTAAACTGAGCTCTGGGGCCAACGTCCTGACTTTC.

This sequence joins TRBV7-9 and TRBJ1-2; D remains unclear. The CDR3 sequence is 10 residues long. Trimming removed 8 bases from V and 4 bases from J, with 5 bases in between. Germline-derived CDR1 and CDR2 are SEHNR and FQNEAQ (reference sequence). CDR3 sequence (DNA): TGTGCCAGCGGGAGCTATGGCTACACCTTC. Its translation: CASGSYGYTF.

This chain links TRBV5-1 with TRBJ2-2, with 11 positions matching TRBD2. Trimming at V came to 7 bases and at J to 5 bases, leaving 4 bases not matched to a gene. Germline values: CDR1 SGHRS, CDR2 YFSETQ. This CDR3 region has 14 residues. Written as DNA, the CDR3 is TGCGCCAGCGGACTAGCGGGTTCAACCGGGGAGCTGTTTTTT. This encodes CASGLAGSTGELFF.

J is TRBJ2-5 and V is TRBV7-9; D is possibly TRBD2 (5 bases). Trimming took off 5 bases at V and 2 bases at J, with 15 bases between the two ends. Germline loops: CDR1 SEHNR, CDR2 FQNEAQ (reference sequence). The CDR3 covers 15 residues. The chain's CDR3 is CASSPPFGGQETQYF. The DNA for the CDR3 is TGTGCCAGCAGCCCTCCCTTTGGCGGGCAAGAGACCCAGTACTTC.

The chain is built from TRBV4-3 and TRBJ1-1; D is perhaps TRBD1 (5 bases). The ends were cut back, 2 bases at V and 8 bases at J, with 12 bases in the middle. Germline CDR1 LGHNA, CDR2 YSLEER. CDR3 length equals 13 residues. The DNA of the CDR3 is TGCGCCAGCAGCCAAACCGGGACTTCGGAAGCTTTCTTT. Translated: CASSQTGTSEAFF.

The chain has TRBV28 and TRBJ2-7; the match to TRBD1 covers 9 bases. CDR3 length equals 15 residues. Germline V gene sequence: CDR1 MDHEN, CDR2 SYDVKM. J gave up 5 bases and V 5 bases, and 10 bases lay outside the gene matches. DNA of the CDR3: TGTGCCAGCAGTGGCTGGGACAGGGTTCTTAACGAGCAGTACTTC. It yields the protein CASSGWDRVLNEQYF.

The CDR3 here is CAWNRLAEYNEQFF. The CDR3 DNA sequence: TGTGCCTGGAACCGACTAGCGGAATACAATGAGCAGTTCTTC. V is TRBV30 and J is TRBJ2-1; TRBD2 matches 9 bases. V shed 4 bases, J shed 4 bases, and the junction held 5 bases outside the gene matches. The CDR3 covers 14 residues. Germline lookup yields CDR1 GTSNPN and CDR2 SVGIG (reference sequence).

This clone showed up just once. The chain uses TRBV4-1 and TRBJ1-1, with D unresolved. Germline CDR1 MGHRA, CDR2 YSYEKL. Trimming pared 6 bases from V and 4 bases from J, leaving 18 bases between. The CDR3 has 15 amino acids. The CDR3 spells CASSVTGRGPTEAFF. The CDR3, as DNA: TGCGCCAGCAGTGTTACCGGCCGAGGGCCCACTGAAGCTTTCTTT.

The CDR3, as DNA: TGTGCCAGCAGGACAGGCTACGAGCAGTACTTC. Protein sequence: CASRTGYEQYF. The J gene is TRBJ2-7, the V gene TRBV6-1; a possible D gene is TRBD1 (6 bases). The CDR3 is 11 residues long. Germline-derived CDR1 and CDR2 are MNHNS and SASEGT. The ends were cut back, 6 bases at V and 3 bases at J, with 6 bases in the middle.

The rearrangement links TRBV29-1 to TRBJ1-4; 7 nucleotides align to TRBD1. The CDR3 extends over 13 amino acids. The germline V gene has CDR1 SQVTM and CDR2 ANQGSEA. V lost 7 bases to trimming and J lost 7 bases; unmatched junction nucleotides: 9. CDR3 residues: CSAAGSGGEKLFF. The CDR3, as DNA: TGCAGCGCCGCAGGGTCAGGGGGTGAAAAACTGTTTTTT.

The chain recombines TRBV6-1 with TRBJ1-1, with TRBD1 identical over 7 bases. V was pared by 1 base and J by 5 bases, with 7 bases of the junction left unmatched. The CDR3 has 15 amino acids. Germline CDR1 and CDR2: MNHNS and SASEGT. The DNA of the CDR3 is TGTGCCAGCAGTGAAGAGGAGGGGGCGGGGACTGAAGCTTTCTTT. As protein: CASSEEEGAGTEAFF.

The chain is built from TRBV15 and TRBJ1-6; the match to TRBD1 covers 7 bases. V trimming: 3 bases; J trimming: 7 bases; junction bases outside the gene matches: 3. This CDR3 has 14 amino acids. Germline V gives CDR1 LNHNV, CDR2 YYDKDF (reference sequence). The CDR3: CATSSRQGNSPLHF. The DNA of the CDR3 is TGTGCCACCAGCAGTAGACAGGGCAATTCACCCCTCCACTTT.

V usage is TRBV30 and J usage is TRBJ2-5, with D possibly TRBD1 on 6 matching bases. The germline gives CDR1 GTSNPN, CDR2 SVGIG (reference sequence). The V end was cut by 4 bases, the J end by 7 bases, with 22 bases between. This CDR3 has 15 residues. The CDR3 DNA reads TGTGCCTGGAACCTACCGGGCAAGCCCAGGGGGACCCAGTACTTC. This codes for CAWNLPGKPRGTQYF.